The TCR beta chain described here comes from a study of PD-L1 blockade in urothelial cancer. V was pared by 1 base and J by 6 bases, with 3 bases of the junction left unmatched. The CDR3 length is 14 residues. Germline V CDR1 and CDR2: LNHDA, SQIVND (reference sequence). This table comes from immunoSEQ multiplex PCR, and its TCRdb copy is limited to in-frame clones, with some not included. The top ten hold around 1.7% of the sample, which has around 110,000 clones, approximately 90% seen once. As for time point: peripheral blood 6 weeks after treatment start. This clone occurred once. Sequences were derived from PBMCs, sampled around atezolizumab (anti-PD-L1) treatment. The TCR originated in a man aged 55 to 70 with urothelial cancer. The rearrangement links TRBV19 to TRBJ2-7, with 10 positions matching TRBD2. DNA for the CDR3: TGTGCCAGTAGTATAGGAGCGGGGGGGCCCGAGCAGTACTTC. It is translated as CASSIGAGGPEQYF.